A single T cell receptor beta chain is shown here with its context. Its antigen is not known. The sample comes from a study of vaccination and CD4 T cells after COVID-19. Sample treatment: approximately 10-day PBMC culture with coronavirus spike peptide pools or control peptides (ViraFEST assay). Positive PCR tests came between March and December 2020, ahead of the US Alpha, Beta and Delta variants. Trimming removed 7 bases at V and 6 bases at J, with 23 bases between. CDR1 MDHEN and CDR2 SYDVKM come from the germline V gene. This CDR3 spans 16 amino acids. The assay that was used to sequence DNA from cultured CD4+ T cells was the Oncomine TCR Beta short-read assay. TCRdb itself ran the PCR reads through MiXCR, one entry per CDR3 protein. Found here are under 8,000 distinct CDR3 sequences, roughly 58% of them singletons; the top ten hold 32%.

This receptor was identified in a human donor who had recovered from COVID-19. V usage is TRBV28 and J usage is TRBJ2-3, with a weak D call TRBD2 (6 bases). Sequencing input: CD4+ T cells from blood, cultured in vitro. The CDR3 DNA sequence: TGTGCCAGCACCAGACTAGGGAAAGGCCCCTCGGATACGCAGTATTTT. As protein: CASTRLGKGPSDTQYF.